Following are 9 T cell receptor beta chains from one sample sequenced in a study of T cell responses to AZD1222 COVID-19 vaccine. TCRdb's table, derived via immunoSEQ multiplex PCR, lists solely in-frame clones and lacks some. The data contain 200,000 to 250,000 clones, roughly 91% of them singletons. The input for sequencing was peripheral blood, taken on day 0 of MenACWY control vaccination. All receptors derive from an adult in good health.

This chain uses TRBV5-6 with TRBJ1-2, with D unclear. CDR1 is SGHDT and CDR2 is YYEEEE in the germline V gene. The germline V and J ends were trimmed by 0 bases and 4 bases, with 10 bases remaining between them. This CDR3 contains 14 residues. As DNA, the CDR3 is TGTGCCAGCAGCTTGGGGGCTCGGTCCTATGGCTACACCTTC. Its translation is CASSLGARSYGYTF. The whole variable domain, filled in from reference TRBV5-6 and TRBJ1-2, reads DAGVTQSPTHLIKTRGQQVTLRCSPKSGHDTVSWYQQALGQGPQFIFQYYEEEERQRGNFPDRFSGHQFPNYSSELNVNALLLGDSALYLCASSLGARSYGYTFGSGTRLTVV.

The V call is TRBV6-1, the J call TRBJ1-1; D is unresolved. V lost 1 base, J lost 4 bases, and 7 bases lay in between. The CDR3 length is 13 residues. The V gene's germline CDR1 is MNHNS and CDR2 SASEGT. The CDR3 DNA reads as TGTGCCAGCAGTGAAGGGTACGGCACTGAAGCTTTCTTT. It is translated as CASSEGYGTEAFF.

V gene TRBV2 combines with J gene TRBJ1-2; 7 positions agree with TRBD1. The CDR3 extends over 14 amino acids. Germline assignment: CDR1 SNHLY and CDR2 FYNNEI. V was pared by 5 bases and J by 4 bases, with 7 bases of the junction left unmatched. The CDR3 region is CASSRDSGGYGYTF. In DNA form, the CDR3 reads TGTGCCAGCAGTCGAGATTCAGGGGGCTATGGCTACACCTTC.

The chain joins TRBV5-4 to TRBJ2-2; 15 positions match TRBD2. Unmatched junction bases numbered 15, after V lost 9 bases and J lost 6 bases. This CDR3 has 18 amino acids. Germline assignment: CDR1 SGHNT and CDR2 YYREEE (reference sequence). The CDR3 DNA is TGTGCCACCGCACCGGGGGGACTAGCGGGGGGCTTCGCCGGGGAGCTGTTTTTT. It encodes CATAPGGLAGGFAGELFF.

The gene calls are TRBV3-1 (or the pseudogene TRBV3-2) and TRBJ1-1; tentative D call: TRBD1 (5 bases). CDR3 length: 13 residues. V was shortened by 4 bases and J by 5 bases, with 11 bases between the two germline ends. Germline CDR1 reads LGHDT; CDR2 reads YNNKEL (reference sequence). This CDR3 is CASSPWGETEAFF. In nucleotides, the CDR3 is TGTGCCAGCAGCCCCTGGGGGGAGACTGAAGCTTTCTTT.

The V gene is TRBV5-6, the J gene TRBJ1-2; 8 nucleotides agree with TRBD1. J gave up 7 bases and V 3 bases, and 14 bases lay outside the gene matches. The CDR3 consists of 16 residues. The germline gives CDR1 SGHDT, CDR2 YYEEEE. The CDR3 DNA is TGTGCCAGCAGCTCCTCGGCAGGACAGGGAATCGGTGGCTACACCTTC. This sequence encodes CASSSSAGQGIGGYTF.

The chain employs TRBV6-5 and TRBJ1-5; D is unresolved. V was trimmed by 6 bases and J by 6 bases, leaving 15 bases between them. Germline CDR1 and CDR2: MNHEY and SVGAGI. There are 14 residues in the CDR3. CDR3 sequence (DNA): TGTGCCAGCAGCCCCCAAGCGGGGAGTCAGCCCCAGCATTTT. Its protein is CASSPQAGSQPQHF.

The sample holds one count of this clone. The chain uses TRBV12-3 or TRBV12-4 and TRBJ1-1, with D perhaps matching TRBD1 (5 bases). Trimming pared 3 bases from V and 10 bases from J, leaving 9 bases between. There are 11 residues in the CDR3. CDR3 protein: CASSLTEVAFF. CDR3 DNA sequence: TGTGCCAGCAGTTTGACAGAGGTAGCTTTCTTT.

V gene TRBV4-1 combines with J gene TRBJ1-6; D gene uncertain. Germline loops: CDR1 MGHRA, CDR2 YSYEKL. CDR3 size: 16 residues. V lost 4 bases and J 5 bases, leaving 15 bases between the germline ends. CDR3 sequence (DNA): TGCGCCAGCAGCCTCCCCGAAGGCAGGCATAATTCACCCCTCCACTTT. Translating it yields CASSLPEGRHNSPLHF.